The 17 T cell receptor beta chains below come from one sample, sequenced in a study of blood T cell repertoires in COVID-19. Measured with immunoSEQ multiplex PCR; TCRdb has only the in-frame clones, and not every one. The sample lists 85,000 to 95,000 clones; approximately 89% were seen once. Specimen: peripheral blood. Receptor source: a man aged 55-75 years with acute or convalescent COVID-19.

V is TRBV15 and J is TRBJ2-5; 10 bases align to TRBD2. Germline V CDR1 and CDR2: LNHNV, YYDKDF (reference sequence). V shed 0 bases and J 4 bases; nucleotides not matched to a gene: 8. The CDR3 consists of 17 residues. CDR3 protein: CATSRDGGAGGRETQYF. The CDR3, as DNA: TGTGCCACCAGCAGAGATGGCGGAGCGGGAGGGAGAGAGACCCAGTACTTC.

The CDR3 nucleotides are TGTGCCATCAGTGACAGGGTAACCTACGAGCAGTACTTC. Translating gives CAISDRVTYEQYF. V usage is TRBV10-3 and J usage is TRBJ2-7, with D possibly being TRBD1 (5 bases). This CDR3 has 13 residues. The V and J ends lost 3 bases and 2 bases respectively, with 8 bases between them. Looked up from germline, CDR1 is ENHRY and CDR2 is SYGVKD.

The rearrangement uses TRBV5-6 and TRBJ1-1, with 7 positions matching TRBD1. The CDR3 length is 14 residues. CDR1 and CDR2 from the germline V gene are SGHDT and YYEEEE. The V and J ends lost 4 bases and 0 bases, in that order; junction bases with no gene match: 3. DNA of the CDR3: TGTGCCAGCAGCCGGACAGGAGTGAACACTGAAGCTTTCTTT. This codes for CASSRTGVNTEAFF. Full variable domain (remainder filled in from reference TRBV5-6 and TRBJ1-1): DAGVTQSPTHLIKTRGQQVTLRCSPKSGHDTVSWYQQALGQGPQFIFQYYEEEERQRGNFPDRFSGHQFPNYSSELNVNALLLGDSALYLCASSRTGVNTEAFFGQGTRLTVV.

Only a few counts were recorded for this clone. The chain carries TRBV3-1 (or the pseudogene TRBV3-2) and TRBJ1-6; D possibly corresponds to TRBD1 (5 bases). The CDR3 has 15 residues. Germline-derived CDR1 and CDR2 are LGHDT and YNNKEL (reference sequence). Trimming took 1 base from V and 9 from J, leaving 13 bases between them. The chain's CDR3 is CASSQVQGRGSPLHF. The CDR3 region has the DNA TGTGCCAGCAGCCAAGTCCAGGGTAGGGGTTCACCCCTCCACTTT.

This chain joins TRBV6-6 and TRBJ2-2; no definite D call. Germline CDR1 MNHNY, CDR2 SVGAGI (reference sequence). V lost 0 bases, J lost 0 bases, and 8 bases lay in between. CDR3 size: 16 residues. CDR3 in DNA: TGTGCCAGCAGTTACTCGAGCGTGTCGAACACCGGGGAGCTGTTTTTT. Encoded protein: CASSYSSVSNTGELFF.

This chain links TRBV6-5 with TRBJ1-1, with 8 bases that match TRBD1. This CDR3 is 15 amino acids long. The germline gives CDR1 MNHEY, CDR2 SVGAGI. With 7 bases clipped from V and 2 bases from J, the junction kept 9 bases outside the gene matches. The CDR3 DNA reads as TGTGCCAGCACCCTACAGGGGGGGCCTAACACTGAAGCTTTCTTT. Residues: CASTLQGGPNTEAFF.

The CDR3 nucleotides are TGCGCCAGCAGACCAAGAGGTATCGGGGAGACCCAGTACTTC. Translated, it gives CASRPRGIGETQYF. The chain is built from TRBV5-1 and TRBJ2-5; D is undetermined. This CDR3 contains 14 residues. Germline V gene data show CDR1 as SGHRS and CDR2 as YFSETQ. Trimming took 5 bases from V and 5 from J, leaving 16 bases between them.

In this sample, this clone turned up a few times. The chain joins TRBV9 to TRBJ2-6; D ambiguous. CDR1 is SGDLS, CDR2 YYNGEE, per germline. The V gene lost 0 bases and the J gene lost 1 base, with 5 bases spanning the gap. The CDR3 is 15 residues long. The CDR3 nucleotides are TGTGCCAGCAGCGTAGGGCTTTCTGGGGCCAACGTCCTGACTTTC. Translating it yields CASSVGLSGANVLTF.

The chain has TRBV6-5 and TRBJ2-5; weak D call: TRBD2 (6 bases). Germline loops: CDR1 MNHEY, CDR2 SVGAGI. The germline V and J ends were trimmed by 6 bases and 4 bases, with 18 bases remaining between them. CDR3 length: 15 amino acids. The CDR3 sequence: CASRPPGWRGETQYF. The CDR3 nucleotides are TGTGCCAGCAGGCCCCCCGGATGGAGGGGAGAGACCCAGTACTTC.

The chain couples TRBV5-6 to TRBJ2-5; a possible D gene is TRBD2 (6 bases). The germline CDR1 and CDR2 sequences are SGHDT and YYEEEE. Between the trimmed V and J ends, which lost 0 bases and 5 bases, there was a span of 17 bases. This CDR3 contains 16 residues. CDR3 sequence (DNA): TGTGCCAGCAGCTTGGAAGCAACTTTCGCGGGGGAGACCCAGTACTTC. The encoded protein is CASSLEATFAGETQYF.

This clone was counted a single time. This sequence joins TRBV20-1 and TRBJ1-2, with 10 positions matching TRBD1. V dropped 5 bases and J dropped 7; count of bases not matched to a gene: 1. The CDR3 consists of 11 residues. The V gene's germline CDR1 is DFQATT and CDR2 SNEGSKA (reference sequence). The CDR3 reads CSAGTGVGYTF. CDR3 in DNA: TGCAGTGCTGGGACAGGGGTTGGCTACACCTTC.

The chain links TRBV6-5 to TRBJ1-2; no firm D call. This CDR3 is 13 amino acids long. The V gene lost 7 bases and the J gene lost 8 bases, with 17 bases spanning the gap. Germline V gives CDR1 MNHEY, CDR2 SVGAGI. CDR3 in amino acids: CASTRGRERGYTF. The DNA of the CDR3 is TGTGCCAGCACCCGAGGGAGGGAAAGGGGCTACACCTTC.

The rearrangement joins TRBV7-2 to TRBJ2-1; a possible D gene is TRBD2 (6 bases). CDR3 length: 17 residues. CDR1 and CDR2 (germline): SGHTA, FQGNSA. Trimming shortened V by 0 bases and J by 4 bases, and 16 bases separated the two germline ends. The CDR3 sequence: CASSLALGAGTYNEQFF. The CDR3 DNA sequence: TGTGCCAGCAGCTTAGCGCTAGGGGCAGGGACTTACAATGAGCAGTTCTTC.

The V call is TRBV18, the J call TRBJ2-7; a possible D gene is TRBD1 (6 bases). The CDR3 has 15 amino acids. Trimming took off 6 bases at V and 3 bases at J, with 18 bases between the two ends. Germline loops: CDR1 KGHSH, CDR2 LQKENI. The CDR3 here is CASSLFAQGNYEQYF. The CDR3 DNA is TGTGCCAGCTCCCTATTTGCTCAGGGGAACTACGAGCAGTACTTC.

V is TRBV7-6 and J is TRBJ2-3; 8 bases map to TRBD2. Germline CDR1 reads SGHVS; CDR2 reads FNYEAQ. The CDR3 spans 18 residues. Unmatched junction bases numbered 13, after V lost 5 bases and J lost 0 bases. CDR3 sequence: CASSPGVAGRYSTDTQYF. The CDR3 nucleotides are TGTGCCAGCAGCCCCGGGGTAGCGGGAAGATATAGCACAGATACGCAGTATTTT.

CDR3 DNA sequence: TGTGCCAGCACCCTGAGGACAGGCTACGTCGATGAGCAGTTCTTC. Protein: CASTLRTGYVDEQFF. V gene TRBV5-6 combines with J gene TRBJ2-1, with 7 bases matching TRBD1. Per the germline V gene, CDR1 is SGHDT and CDR2 is YYEEEE. Unmatched junction bases numbered 14, after V lost 6 bases and J lost 8 bases. This CDR3 is built from 15 residues.

The chain links TRBV28 to TRBJ1-6; possible D gene TRBD1, 5 bases. V was pared by 3 bases and J by 4 bases, with 16 bases between. Germline values: CDR1 MDHEN, CDR2 SYDVKM. This CDR3 has 17 amino acids. The CDR3 reads CASSLPPPGQYNSPLHF. In nucleotides, the CDR3 is TGTGCCAGCAGTTTGCCCCCCCCAGGGCAATATAATTCACCCCTCCACTTT.